This T cell receptor (beta chain) stems from a study of blood T cell repertoires in COVID-19. Overall study: Acute and convalescent COVID-19 specimens originated in the United States, Italy and Spain.

Original methodology: Estimation of nucleated cell counts was performed using reference gene primer amplification. Clones were read by immunoSEQ multiplex PCR, and TCRdb kept only the in-frame ones, dropping some. D and trimming come from the DNA, and the V and J calls and clone size come from that table. The sample records some 320,000 clones, 89% being singletons. Recruitment covered roughly 24 US areas and drew participants whose ages spanned roughly 18 to 90 years. A case of COVID-19 had been met by exposed participants within 2 weeks before study entry. The germline CDR1 and CDR2 sequences are LNHNV and YYDKDF (reference sequence). The CDR3 length is 17 residues. V lost 1 base and J lost 0, with 16 bases in between.

Sequenced input: PBMCs or T cells enriched from blood (not recorded which). The source is a woman between 45 and 65 years old who had been exposed to COVID-19. The chain links TRBV15 to TRBJ2-7; a possible D gene is TRBD1 (6 bases). The CDR3 sequence: CATSRVYRDKSSYEQYF. The CDR3 DNA reads TGTGCCACCAGCAGAGTATACCGGGACAAGAGCTCCTACGAGCAGTACTTC.